This TCR beta chain came from a study of blood T cell repertoires in COVID-19 (dated by TCRdb to the early 2020s). Regarding the complete study: Samples from collaborators originated in the United States, Italy and Spain and spanned both the acute and convalescent phases of COVID-19. The material from the prospective study consisted of cDNA or gDNA derived from T cells, B-cell-depleted T cells, or PBMCs. Subjects who had been exposed to COVID-19, were actively infected with it, or had recovered from it provided the deeply sampled blood TCRbeta repertoires that made up the dataset. A freely available public database, intended as a resource for researchers studying the immune response to SARS-CoV-2, is where the repertoires were released. The samples were drawn from two sources: the first 160 participants of the ongoing ImmuneRACE study, and about 1,300 subjects contributed by 6 global collaborators. A de-identified subject ID, COVID-19 status, age in years and sex were almost always included in the sample metadata. Where available, HLA class I and class II types were obtained from metadata supplied by the sample provider rather than from assay-based typing.

The CDR3 starts with the cysteine, ends with the phenylalanine, and has 15 residues. The sequence is cut down to CDR3 DNA, 45 bases in frame from base 1. V trim: 3 bases; J trim: 2 bases; unmatched bases: 6. From a lookup of the germline V gene, CDR1 and CDR2 are MNHNS and SASEGT. As for this clone: It has no known antigen specificity. One base away there is no much larger clone; base qualities are not given.

TCRbeta CDR3 regions were amplified from genomic DNA by means of the immunoSEQ Assay, a bias-controlled multiplex PCR. In the paper's pipeline: The number of nucleated cells in each sample was estimated by amplification of reference gene primers within the assay. To quantify the absolute abundance of each unique TCRbeta CDR3 rearrangement, sequence reads were collapsed and filtered. For each sample, productive Simpson clonality was calculated by taking the square root of Simpson's diversity index across productive rearrangements. This is the immuneACCESS table as TCRdb keeps it, with only in-frame sequences that have V and J called. A part of the clones is gone; compared with another copy, unresolved V genes explain less than half, and the rest is unexplained. The V and J calls and clone size are taken from that table; D and trimming were inferred from the DNA. The sample table lists 93,000 or so clones, 88% of them with a count of one. 3% to 3.5% of the sample is taken by the ten largest.

Collaborating institutions collected whole blood in K2EDTA tubes following their own protocols. For TCRbeta analysis, collaborators shipped samples in one of three forms: frozen whole blood, isolated PBMCs, or DNA extracted from either of those sample types. What the study reported, not specific to this receptor: The quantity of clinical and demographic metadata differed by source and by participant and was supplied without curation.

The chain is made from TRBV6-1 and TRBJ2-7, and 8 junctional nucleotides match TRBD1. This receptor was obtained from a human donor in a cohort sampled during active COVID-19. Sequencing input: peripheral blood. The nucleotide sequence is given as TGTGCCAGCAGTGACCCGGGACAGGTTCCCTACGAGCAGTACTTC. It translates as CASSDPGQVPYEQYF.